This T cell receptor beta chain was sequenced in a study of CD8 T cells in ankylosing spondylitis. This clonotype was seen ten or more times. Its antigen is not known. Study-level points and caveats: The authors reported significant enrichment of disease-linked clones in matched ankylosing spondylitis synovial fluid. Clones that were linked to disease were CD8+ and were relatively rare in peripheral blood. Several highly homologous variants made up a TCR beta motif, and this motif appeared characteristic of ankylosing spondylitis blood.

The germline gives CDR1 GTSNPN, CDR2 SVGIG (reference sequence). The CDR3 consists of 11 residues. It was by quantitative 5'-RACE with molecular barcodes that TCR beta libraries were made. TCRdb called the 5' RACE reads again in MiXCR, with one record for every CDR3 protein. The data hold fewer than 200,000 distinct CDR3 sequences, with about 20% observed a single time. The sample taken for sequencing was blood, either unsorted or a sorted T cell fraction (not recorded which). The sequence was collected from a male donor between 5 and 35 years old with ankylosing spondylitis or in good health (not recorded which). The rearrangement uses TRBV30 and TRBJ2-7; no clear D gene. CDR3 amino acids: CAWSVQRTEAV. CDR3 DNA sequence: TGTGCCTGGAGTGTACAGAGAACTGAGGCCGTC.